The 8 T cell receptor beta chains presented below share a single source sample, sequenced in a study of cytomegalovirus exposure and HLA in healthy donors. The PCR ran on 60 Vbeta and 13 Jbeta primers. Assay: immunoSEQ multiplex PCR; the TCRdb copy retains only in-frame clones and omits some. The sample has 100,000 or so clones, under 70% seen once. The sample comprised PBMCs. These receptors originate from a man in his fifties in good health and CMV-seronegative.

The gene calls are TRBV12-5 and TRBJ1-1; the D gene is possibly TRBD1 (5 bases). The CDR3 loop spans 13 amino acids. Germline-derived CDR1 and CDR2 are LGHNT and FRNRAP. V shed 6 bases and J shed 3 bases, with 11 bases lying between them. This chain's CDR3 is CASGIREDTEAFF. The CDR3, as DNA: TGTGCTAGTGGGATCAGGGAGGACACTGAAGCTTTCTTT.

The gene calls are TRBV10-3 and TRBJ2-1; a possible D gene is TRBD2 (6 bases). CDR1 ENHRY and CDR2 SYGVKD come from the germline V gene. The CDR3 extends over 13 amino acids. V shed 10 bases and J shed 6 bases, with 16 bases lying between them. CDR3 nucleotide sequence: TGTGCCACCGTCGCTCGGGGGTTCAATGAGCAGTTCTTC. Translation: CATVARGFNEQFF.

The V call is TRBV6-1, the J call TRBJ1-2, with unresolved D. The CDR3 has 14 amino acids. Germline loops: CDR1 MNHNS, CDR2 SASEGT. V was cut by 2 bases and J by 4 bases, with 11 bases left in between. The CDR3 DNA sequence: TGTGCCAGCAGTGAATATGAAACAGTCTATGGCTACACCTTC. It is translated as CASSEYETVYGYTF.

The chain combines TRBV7-8 with TRBJ2-5; TRBD1 agrees at 11 bases. The DNA end favors TRBJ2-7, so the J call may be wrong. Germline CDR1 is SGHVS and CDR2 is FQNEAQ. The CDR3 length is 18 residues. This chain's CDR3 is CASSFNPGQGDYSYEQYF. For the CDR3, the DNA is TGTGCCAGCAGCTTCAATCCGGGACAGGGGGACTATTCCTACGAGCAGTACTTC.

In DNA form, the CDR3 reads TGTGCCAGCAGCGTCTGGGCGGGAGTTCAACACAATGAGCAGTTCTTC. Translated: CASSVWAGVQHNEQFF. V and J are TRBV9 and TRBJ2-1; 7 nucleotides align to TRBD2. V trimming: 2 bases; J trimming: 5 bases; junction bases outside the gene matches: 10. CDR1 and CDR2 (germline): SGDLS, YYNGEE. This CDR3 spans 16 amino acids.

There are a few counts of this clone. The rearrangement uses TRBV7-8 and TRBJ2-7, with D maybe TRBD1 (6 bases). The CDR3 loop spans 14 amino acids. The germline V gene has CDR1 SGHVS and CDR2 FQNEAQ. V was shortened by 5 bases and J by 3 bases, with 14 bases between the two germline ends. This chain's CDR3 is CASSQLGQIYEQYF. The CDR3 nucleotides are TGTGCCAGCAGCCAATTGGGACAAATCTACGAGCAGTACTTC.

V is TRBV9 and J is TRBJ2-7, with 7 bases matching TRBD1. The germline V gene has CDR1 SGDLS and CDR2 YYNGEE. This CDR3 region has 13 residues. Losses at the gene ends were 3 bases for V and 2 bases for J; bases not matched to a gene: 2. The CDR3 here is CASSGGQTYEQYF. CDR3 coding DNA: TGTGCCAGCAGCGGGGGACAGACCTACGAGCAGTACTTC.

The V and J genes are TRBV11-2 and TRBJ2-2, with D tentatively TRBD1 (7 bases). This CDR3 is built from 15 residues. Trimming took 5 bases from V and 6 from J, leaving 16 bases between them. Germline V gene sequence: CDR1 SGHAT, CDR2 FQNNGV. The CDR3 nucleotides are TGTGCCAGCAGCCAAGGGGGCGGGAAGGCCGGGGAGCTGTTTTTT. Protein: CASSQGGGKAGELFF.